Below, 26 T cell receptor beta chains from the same sample are listed, as sequenced in a study of cytomegalovirus exposure and HLA in healthy donors. PCR amplification relied on 60 Vbeta primers (plus 13 Jbeta primers). Clones were read by immunoSEQ multiplex PCR, and TCRdb kept only the in-frame ones, dropping some. The sample has around 150,000 clones; under 90% are singletons. The sequenced sample was PBMCs. These receptors were obtained from a man between 18 and 29 years old in good health and CMV-seronegative.

The V gene is TRBV5-1, the J gene TRBJ2-7; 7 bases are a match to TRBD2. The J segment lost 2 bases and the V segment lost 7 bases, leaving 9 bases of the junction unmatched. Germline-derived CDR1 and CDR2 are SGHRS and YFSETQ. The CDR3 contains 14 residues. The CDR3 region is CASGGEAGTYEQYF. The CDR3 DNA follows: TGCGCCAGCGGGGGGGAGGCCGGAACCTACGAGCAGTACTTC.

This sequence joins TRBV7-3 and TRBJ2-5; D call uncertain. The DNA end favors TRBJ2-7, so the J call may be wrong. Per the germline V gene, CDR1 is SGHTA and CDR2 is FQGTGA. CDR3 length: 13 amino acids. DNA for the CDR3: TGTGCCAGCAGCTTAACGCGAGGCTCCGAGCAGTACTTC. It translates to CASSLTRGSEQYF.

The V gene is TRBV5-1, the J gene TRBJ1-4, with D maybe TRBD1 (6 bases). V shed 0 bases and J shed 5 bases, with 11 bases lying between them. Germline V gives CDR1 SGHRS, CDR2 YFSETQ. CDR3 length equals 15 residues. The CDR3 nucleotides are TGCGCCAGCAGCTTGGGGACAGTTTTAAATGAAAAACTGTTTTTT. This gives the protein CASSLGTVLNEKLFF.

Only one count was recorded for this clone. This chain joins TRBV5-4 and TRBJ2-7, with D possibly being TRBD1 (6 bases). The length of the CDR3 is 17 residues. Germline CDR1 and CDR2: SGHNT and YYREEE (reference sequence). The V gene lost 4 bases and the J gene lost 0 bases, with 20 bases spanning the gap. The CDR3 sequence: CASSPWTVRRPSYEQYF. For the CDR3, the DNA is TGTGCCAGCAGCCCCTGGACAGTTAGACGCCCCTCCTACGAGCAGTACTTC.

The chain joins TRBV11-2 to TRBJ2-7, with TRBD1 as a possible D gene (6 bases). The germline V gene encodes CDR1 SGHAT and CDR2 FQNNGV. The CDR3 consists of 17 residues. V dropped 2 bases and J dropped 4 bases, with 21 bases sitting between them. The CDR3 sequence: CASSLSQGWERSYEQYF. CDR3 coding DNA: TGTGCCAGCAGCTTATCCCAGGGGTGGGAGCGCTCTTACGAGCAGTACTTC.

This rearrangement joins TRBV25-1 to TRBJ2-7, with D unresolved. Germline V gene sequence: CDR1 MGHDK, CDR2 SYGVNS. V lost 6 bases and J lost 3, with 9 bases in between. This CDR3 spans 12 amino acids. The CDR3 loop reads CASRSPNYEQYF. The CDR3 DNA reads as TGTGCCAGCAGGTCCCCAAACTACGAGCAGTACTTC.

A single count supports this clone. The chain is built from TRBV28 and TRBJ2-5, with a weak D call TRBD1 (7 bases). Germline CDR1 is MDHEN and CDR2 is SYDVKM. This CDR3 has 15 amino acids. Trimming cost V 3 bases and J 4 bases, with 15 bases left between them. The CDR3, as DNA: TGTGCCAGCAGTTTGTCGGACAGGAGGGGAGAGACCCAGTACTTC. Translation: CASSLSDRRGETQYF.

This clone has only a few counts. The chain is built from TRBV7-9 and TRBJ1-4; D remains unclear. The CDR3 is 13 residues long. Per the germline V gene, CDR1 is SEHNR and CDR2 is FQNEAQ (reference sequence). Trimming cost V 5 bases and J 13 bases, with 17 bases left between them. As DNA, the CDR3 is TGTGCCAGCAGCGCCGCCAAGGGTCGGGGACTGTTTTTT. Its protein is CASSAAKGRGLFF.

The rearrangement joins TRBV5-1 to TRBJ2-3; 7 positions agree with TRBD1. The trim removed 6 bases at V and 6 bases at J, leaving 1 base unmatched. This CDR3 comprises 11 residues. Per the germline V gene, CDR1 is SGHRS and CDR2 is YFSETQ. CDR3 coding DNA: TGCGCCAGCAAGGGGGCGGATACGCAGTATTTT. Translation gives CASKGADTQYF.

This chain connects TRBV29-1 to TRBJ1-4, with D perhaps matching TRBD1 (5 bases). V gave up 6 bases and J gave up 3 bases, with 8 bases separating them. The CDR3 spans 12 residues. CDR1 SQVTM and CDR2 ANQGSEA come from the germline V gene. CDR3 residues: CSVQGPNEKLFF. In nucleotides, the CDR3 is TGCAGCGTGCAGGGTCCTAATGAAAAACTGTTTTTT.

This clone was detected only once. DNA for the CDR3: TGTGCCAGCGGACACCCGAGCTCCTACAATGAGCAGTTCTTC. This codes for CASGHPSSYNEQFF. The gene calls are TRBV25-1 and TRBJ2-1; D possibly corresponds to TRBD1 (5 bases). Between the trimmed V and J ends, which lost 8 bases and 0 bases, there was a span of 11 bases. This CDR3 region has 14 residues. CDR1 and CDR2 from the germline V gene are MGHDK and SYGVNS.

The chain uses TRBV7-6 and TRBJ2-2, with a tentative D call TRBD1 (6 bases). V lost 7 bases and J lost 2, with 14 bases in between. Germline V gene lookup returns CDR1 SGHVS and CDR2 FNYEAQ. The CDR3 extends over 15 amino acids. The CDR3 DNA is TGTGCCAGCACGAAGGACAGCTTCAACACCGGGGAGCTGTTTTTT. This codes for CASTKDSFNTGELFF.

The rearrangement joins TRBV5-1 to TRBJ1-1, with TRBD1 matching 11 bases. Germline trimming cut 5 bases from V and 5 bases from J; bases unmatched to any gene: 8. Germline assignment: CDR1 SGHRS and CDR2 YFSETQ. This CDR3 has 15 amino acids. The CDR3 region has the DNA TGCGCCAGCAGACCGGACAGGGGGCTGGTTACTGAAGCTTTCTTT. Translation gives CASRPDRGLVTEAFF.

CDR3 in DNA: TGTGCCAGCAGCTCGGTACGTACGCCCGAGCAGTACTTC. This translates into CASSSVRTPEQYF. The chain uses TRBV11-2 and TRBJ2-7; the D is unclear. The germline CDR1 and CDR2 sequences are SGHAT and FQNNGV. Trimming removed 4 bases at V and 6 bases at J, with 13 bases between. This CDR3 contains 13 residues.

The rearrangement uses TRBV19 and TRBJ2-5, with 9 bases aligning to TRBD2. Trimming cost V 4 bases and J 4 bases; bases outside gene matches: 16. Germline V gene lookup returns CDR1 LNHDA and CDR2 SQIVND (reference sequence). The CDR3 has 18 amino acids. The CDR3 DNA follows: TGTGCCAGTAGTACTTACTCCTTAGCGGGAGCCTCGGGAGAGACCCAGTACTTC. It codes for CASSTYSLAGASGETQYF.

On this clone itself: One junction end disagrees with the germline gene, perhaps due to a read error. The gene calls are TRBV14 and TRBJ1-2; 9 nucleotides line up with TRBD1. Germline V lookup: CDR1 SGHDN, CDR2 FVKESK. There are 12 residues in the CDR3. The CDR3: CASSQGGQGARF. Written as DNA, the CDR3 is TGTGCCAGCAGCCAAGGGGGACAGGGCGCTCGTTTC.

The CDR3 DNA follows: TGCGCCAGCAGCCCGACAGGGATCGACTATGGCTACACCTTC. Its translation: CASSPTGIDYGYTF. The rearrangement joins TRBV5-1 to TRBJ1-2; TRBD1 aligns across 7 bases. J gave up 3 bases and V 4 bases, and 6 bases lay outside the gene matches. This CDR3 is built from 14 residues. CDR1 is SGHRS and CDR2 is YFSETQ in the germline V gene.

The rearrangement uses TRBV9 and TRBJ2-2, with no clear D. Deletions cut 3 bases from V and 2 bases from J, with 8 bases between. The germline CDR1 and CDR2 sequences are SGDLS and YYNGEE. The CDR3 sequence is 14 residues long. The CDR3 DNA follows: TGTGCCAGCAGCGCAGGTAGTAACACCGGGGAGCTGTTTTTT. The encoded protein is CASSAGSNTGELFF.

Note on this clone: The junction departs from the called germline gene at one end, perhaps through a read error. The chain joins TRBV10-1 to TRBJ1-2, with 8 bases identical to TRBD1. Germline values: CDR1 WNHNN, CDR2 SYGVQD (reference sequence). The CDR3 length is 17 residues. CDR3 DNA: TGCGCCGGGCAACTCAGGGGGCGTGAGGAAAAGTACTATGGCTATACCTTC. Residues: CAGQLRGREEKYYGYTF.

This sequence joins TRBV23-1 and TRBJ2-7, with unresolved D. TRBV23-1 is an open reading frame, and its role is uncertain. With 0 bases removed from V and 6 bases from J, the gap between germline ends came to 9 bases. CDR3 length: 13 residues. CDR3 coding DNA: TGCGCCAGCAGTCAATCGAGGCCTACCGAGCAGTACTTC. Protein: CASSQSRPTEQYF.

The J gene is TRBJ1-2, the V gene TRBV11-2, with 9 bases that match TRBD1. V lost 1 base, J lost 8 bases, and 14 bases stayed unmatched. CDR1 and CDR2 from the germline V gene are SGHAT and FQNNGV. CDR3 size: 17 residues. In DNA, the CDR3 is TGTGCCAGCAGCTTAGTACGAGAGGACAGGGGAAACAGAGGCTACACCTTC. Translation gives CASSLVREDRGNRGYTF. The entire variable domain, with the rest obtained from reference TRBV11-2 and TRBJ1-2, is as follows: EAGVAQSPRYKIIEKRQSVAFWCNPISGHATLYWYQQILGQGPKLLIQFQNNGVVDDSQLPKDRFSAERLKGVDSTLKIQPAKLEDSAVYLCASSLVREDRGNRGYTFGSGTRLTVV.

The chain has TRBV27 and TRBJ1-2, with 9 bases matching TRBD1. The junction had 4 bases not matched to a gene; V was cut back by 1 base and J by 4 bases. CDR1 and CDR2 from the germline V gene are MNHEY and SMNVEV (reference sequence). The CDR3 covers 15 residues. As DNA, the CDR3 is TGTGCCAGCAGTTTATGGACAGGGGAGGCCTATGGCTACACCTTC. This translates into CASSLWTGEAYGYTF.

This clone was counted a few times. V usage is TRBV2 and J usage is TRBJ2-5; 9 bases align to TRBD2. V was clipped by 5 bases and J by 1 base; unmatched bases: 17. Germline lookup yields CDR1 SNHLY and CDR2 FYNNEI. The CDR3 has 19 amino acids. CDR3 in DNA: TGTGCCAGCAGTACCCTACAGGGGTCCAGCGGGAGGAGCCAAGAGACCCAGTACTTC. It encodes CASSTLQGSSGRSQETQYF.

The rearrangement links TRBV11-2 to TRBJ1-6; perhaps TRBD1 as D (5 bases). The CDR3 covers 16 residues. Deletions cut 0 bases from V and 5 bases from J, with 11 bases between. The germline gives CDR1 SGHAT, CDR2 FQNNGV. For the CDR3, the DNA is TGTGCCAGCAGCTTAGACCGACAGTCAAATAATTCACCCCTCCACTTT. Its translation: CASSLDRQSNNSPLHF.

With respect to this clone: This specimen includes other DNA sequences encoding the same CDR3. The V gene is TRBV4-3, the J gene TRBJ2-7; the match to TRBD2 covers 7 bases. The trim removed 0 bases at V and 7 bases at J, leaving 3 bases unmatched. Germline CDR1 reads LGHNA; CDR2 reads YSLEER. The length of the CDR3 is 13 residues. The chain's CDR3 is CASSQDPGGEQYF. The CDR3 coding sequence is TGCGCCAGCAGCCAAGATCCCGGGGGGGAGCAGTACTTC.

The chain recombines TRBV13 with TRBJ2-7, with D perhaps matching TRBD1 (6 bases). CDR1 and CDR2 from the germline V gene are PRHDT and FYEKMQ (reference sequence). This CDR3 spans 14 amino acids. V was trimmed by 4 bases and J by 2 bases, leaving 12 bases between them. CDR3 residues: CASSSNRAPYEQYF. CDR3 in DNA: TGTGCCAGCAGCTCCAACAGGGCCCCCTACGAGCAGTACTTC.